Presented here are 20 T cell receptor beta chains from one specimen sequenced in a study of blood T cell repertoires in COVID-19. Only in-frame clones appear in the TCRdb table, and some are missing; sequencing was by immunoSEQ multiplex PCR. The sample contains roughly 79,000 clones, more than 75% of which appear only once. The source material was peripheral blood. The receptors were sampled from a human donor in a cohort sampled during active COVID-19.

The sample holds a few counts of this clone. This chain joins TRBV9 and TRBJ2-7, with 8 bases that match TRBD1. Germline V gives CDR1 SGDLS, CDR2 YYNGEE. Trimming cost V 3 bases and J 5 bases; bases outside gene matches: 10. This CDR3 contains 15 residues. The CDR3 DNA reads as TGTGCCAGCAGCGCATATCCCGGGACAGGCAACGAGCAGTACTTC. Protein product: CASSAYPGTGNEQYF. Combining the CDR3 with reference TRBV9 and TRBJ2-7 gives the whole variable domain DSGVTQTPKHLITATGQRVTLRCSPRSGDLSVYWYQQSLDQGLQFLIQYYNGEERAKGNILERFSAQQFPDLHSELNLSSLELGDSALYFCASSAYPGTGNEQYFGPGTRLTVT.

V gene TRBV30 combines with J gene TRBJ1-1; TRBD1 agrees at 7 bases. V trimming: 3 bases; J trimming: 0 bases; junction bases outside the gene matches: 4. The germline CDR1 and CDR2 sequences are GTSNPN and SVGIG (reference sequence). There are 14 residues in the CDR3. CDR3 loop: CAWRLDRLNTEAFF. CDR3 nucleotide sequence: TGTGCCTGGAGACTGGACAGGCTGAACACTGAAGCTTTCTTT.

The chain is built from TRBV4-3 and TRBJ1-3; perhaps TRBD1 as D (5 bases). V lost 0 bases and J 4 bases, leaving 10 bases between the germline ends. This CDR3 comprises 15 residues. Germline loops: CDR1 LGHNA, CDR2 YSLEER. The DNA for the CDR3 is TGCGCCAGCAGCCAAGATCCGGGGGAAGGAAACACCATATATTTT. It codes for CASSQDPGEGNTIYF.

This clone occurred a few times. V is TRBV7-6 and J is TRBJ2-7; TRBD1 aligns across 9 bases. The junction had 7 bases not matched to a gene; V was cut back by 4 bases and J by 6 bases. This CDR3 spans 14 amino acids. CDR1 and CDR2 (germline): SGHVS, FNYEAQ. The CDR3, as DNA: TGTGCCAGCAGCTCACAGGGGGCCTTTGGCGAGCAGTACTTC. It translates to CASSSQGAFGEQYF.

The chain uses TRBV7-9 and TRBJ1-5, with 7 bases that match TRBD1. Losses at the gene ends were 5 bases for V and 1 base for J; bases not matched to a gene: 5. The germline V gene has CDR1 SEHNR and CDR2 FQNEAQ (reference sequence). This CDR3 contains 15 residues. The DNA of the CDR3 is TGTGCCAGCAGCCTGACAGGGACGAGCAATCAGCCCCAGCATTTT. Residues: CASSLTGTSNQPQHF.

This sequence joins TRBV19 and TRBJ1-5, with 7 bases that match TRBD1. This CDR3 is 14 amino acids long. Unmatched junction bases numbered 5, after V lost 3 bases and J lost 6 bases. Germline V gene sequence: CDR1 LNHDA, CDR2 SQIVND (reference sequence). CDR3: CASSITGAGQPQHF. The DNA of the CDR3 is TGTGCCAGTAGTATCACAGGGGCCGGTCAGCCCCAGCATTTT.

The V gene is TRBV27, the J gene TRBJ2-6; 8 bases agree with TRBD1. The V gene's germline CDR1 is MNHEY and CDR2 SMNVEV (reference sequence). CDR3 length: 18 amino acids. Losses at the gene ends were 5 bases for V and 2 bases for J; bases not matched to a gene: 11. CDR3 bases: TGTGCCAGCAGTGCAGGGGGCGCCGAACTCCCTGGGGCCAACGTCCTGACTTTC. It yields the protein CASSAGGAELPGANVLTF.

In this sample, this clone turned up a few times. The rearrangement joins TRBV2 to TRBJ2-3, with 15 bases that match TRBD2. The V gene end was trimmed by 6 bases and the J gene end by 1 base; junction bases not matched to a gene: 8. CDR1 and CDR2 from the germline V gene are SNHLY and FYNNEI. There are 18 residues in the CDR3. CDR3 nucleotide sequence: TGTGCCAGCAGCCCGAGGACTAGCGGGGGGGGCCGCACAGATACGCAGTATTTT. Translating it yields CASSPRTSGGGRTDTQYF.

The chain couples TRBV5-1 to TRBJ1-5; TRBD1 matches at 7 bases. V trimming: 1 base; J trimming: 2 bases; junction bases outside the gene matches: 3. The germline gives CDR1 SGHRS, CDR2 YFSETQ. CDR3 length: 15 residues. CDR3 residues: CASSLKGGGNQPQHF. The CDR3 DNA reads TGCGCCAGCAGCTTGAAAGGGGGCGGCAATCAGCCCCAGCATTTT.

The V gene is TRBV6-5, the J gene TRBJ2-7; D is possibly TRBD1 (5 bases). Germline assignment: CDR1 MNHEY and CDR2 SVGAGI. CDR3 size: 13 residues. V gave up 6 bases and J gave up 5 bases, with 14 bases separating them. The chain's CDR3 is CASRATGEHEQYF. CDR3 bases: TGTGCCAGCAGGGCAACAGGTGAACACGAGCAGTACTTC.

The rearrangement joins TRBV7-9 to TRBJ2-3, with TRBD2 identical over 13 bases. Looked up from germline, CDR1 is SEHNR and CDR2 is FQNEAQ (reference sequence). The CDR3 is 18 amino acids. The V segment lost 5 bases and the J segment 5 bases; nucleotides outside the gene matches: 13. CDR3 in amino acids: CASSPVPLTSGGRDTQYF. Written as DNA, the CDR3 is TGTGCCAGCAGCCCGGTTCCTCTGACTAGCGGGGGGCGAGATACGCAGTATTTT.

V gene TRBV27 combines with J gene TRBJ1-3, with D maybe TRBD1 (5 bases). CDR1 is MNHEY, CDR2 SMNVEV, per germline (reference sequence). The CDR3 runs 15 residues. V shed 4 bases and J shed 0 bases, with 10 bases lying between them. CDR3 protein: CASSSTAYSGNTIYF. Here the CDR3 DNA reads TGTGCCAGCAGTTCGACAGCTTACTCTGGAAACACCATATATTTT.

For the CDR3, the DNA is TGTGCCAGCAGCCGGGCGCACAGGGAAGAAGGAGGCTACACCTTC. It encodes CASSRAHREEGGYTF. The chain couples TRBV14 to TRBJ1-2; maybe TRBD1 (6 bases). Trimming stripped 4 bases from V and 8 bases from J, with 20 bases between. CDR1 and CDR2 from the germline V gene are SGHDN and FVKESK. The CDR3 is 15 residues long.

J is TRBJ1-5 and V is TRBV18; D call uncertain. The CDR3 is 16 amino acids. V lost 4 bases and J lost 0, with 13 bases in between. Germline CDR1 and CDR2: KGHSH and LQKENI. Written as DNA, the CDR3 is TGTGCCAGCTCACGAACTAACACGTATAGCAATCAGCCCCAGCATTTT. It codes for CASSRTNTYSNQPQHF.

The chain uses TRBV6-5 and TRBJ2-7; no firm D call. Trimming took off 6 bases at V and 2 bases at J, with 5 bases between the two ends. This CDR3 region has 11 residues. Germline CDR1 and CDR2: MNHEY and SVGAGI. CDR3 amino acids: CASSQAYEQYF. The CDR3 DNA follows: TGTGCCAGCAGCCAGGCCTACGAGCAGTACTTC.

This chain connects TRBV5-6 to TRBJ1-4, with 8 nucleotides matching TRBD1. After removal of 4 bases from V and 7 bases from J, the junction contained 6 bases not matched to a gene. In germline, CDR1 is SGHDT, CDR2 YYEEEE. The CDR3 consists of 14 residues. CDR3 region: CASSPRGPGEKLFF. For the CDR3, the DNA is TGTGCCAGCAGCCCCAGGGGGCCTGGTGAAAAACTGTTTTTT. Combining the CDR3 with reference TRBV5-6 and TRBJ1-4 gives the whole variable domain DAGVTQSPTHLIKTRGQQVTLRCSPKSGHDTVSWYQQALGQGPQFIFQYYEEEERQRGNFPDRFSGHQFPNYSSELNVNALLLGDSALYLCASSPRGPGEKLFFGSGTQLSVL.

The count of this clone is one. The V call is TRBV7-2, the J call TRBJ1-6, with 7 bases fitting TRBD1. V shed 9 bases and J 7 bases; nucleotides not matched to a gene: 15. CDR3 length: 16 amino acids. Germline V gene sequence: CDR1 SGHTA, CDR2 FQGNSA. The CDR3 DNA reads TGTGCCAGTACAATGGATAGACAGGGCCGCAATTCACCCCTCCACTTT. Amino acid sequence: CASTMDRQGRNSPLHF.

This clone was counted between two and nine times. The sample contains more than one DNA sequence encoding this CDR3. CDR3 loop: CASSLDRVTEAFF. DNA for the CDR3: TGCGCCAGCAGCTTGGACAGGGTAACTGAAGCTTTCTTT. The chain has TRBV5-1 and TRBJ1-1, with a weak D call TRBD1 (6 bases). This CDR3 has 13 amino acids. CDR1 is SGHRS, CDR2 YFSETQ, per germline. The germline V and J ends were trimmed by 0 bases and 5 bases, with 8 bases remaining between them.

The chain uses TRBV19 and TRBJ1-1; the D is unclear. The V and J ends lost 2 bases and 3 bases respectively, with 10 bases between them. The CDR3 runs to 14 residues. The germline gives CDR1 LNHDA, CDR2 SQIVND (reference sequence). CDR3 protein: CASSIQQPYTEAFF. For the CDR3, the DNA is TGTGCCAGTAGTATACAACAGCCTTACACTGAAGCTTTCTTT.

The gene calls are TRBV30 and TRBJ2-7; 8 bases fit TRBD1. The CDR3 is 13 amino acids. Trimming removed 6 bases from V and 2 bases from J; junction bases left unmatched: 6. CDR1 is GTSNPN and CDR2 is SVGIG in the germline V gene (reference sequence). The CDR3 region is CACDSTGAYEQYF. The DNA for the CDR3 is TGTGCCTGTGATTCGACAGGGGCCTACGAGCAGTACTTC.